This is a list of T cell receptor beta chains from one sample in a study of blood T cell repertoires in COVID-19. Here immunoSEQ multiplex PCR was the method, and the copy in TCRdb shows in-frame clones only, minus some. The data contain hundreds of thousands of clones, 87% of them seen just once; the ten biggest clones take up around 1.5%. The sequencing sample was made of peripheral blood. The receptors shown here come from a woman aged 40-49 years who had recovered from COVID-19. Both conserved end residues are part of each CDR3. The D gene is left open where the match is weak. The size entry is marked missing in some rows and otherwise reads once, few, many or a size class.

TRBV14	NA	TRBD1	TRBJ1-3	TGTGCCAGCAGCCAAGTGACAGGGCCCGGAAACACCATATATTTT	CASSQVTGPGNTIYF
TRBV27	NA	TRBD1	TRBJ1-5	TGTGCCAGCAGTTTACGGTCGACAGGGTCTCCGGATAGCAATCAGCCCCAGCATTTT	CASSLRSTGSPDSNQPQHF
TRBV2	once	TRBD1	TRBJ2-4	TGTGCCAGCAGGTTAACCACCGGGACAGGGGCAAAAGGTTCAACCAAAAACATTCAGTACTTC	CASRLTTGTGAKGSTKNIQYF
TRBV7-9	NA	NA	TRBJ1-6	TGTGCCAGCAGCCCCTCCGGGGGGTCGACACCCCTCCACTTT	CASSPSGGSTPLHF
TRBV6-5	NA	TRBD1	TRBJ1-1	TGTGCCGCACACAGGGGGTCGGGCACTGAAGCTTTCTTT	CAAHRGSGTEAFF
TRBV9	once	NA	TRBJ1-6	TGTGCCAGCAGCGTAGATCCAGTGAATTCACCCCTCCACTTT	CASSVDPVNSPLHF
TRBV11-2	NA	NA	TRBJ2-2	TGTGCCAGCAGCCCCGGGACTTATAACACCGGGGAGCTGTTTTTT	CASSPGTYNTGELFF
TRBV9	once	NA	TRBJ1-1	TGTGCCAGCAGCGAGATGGCGGGGGATGGAGCTTTCTTT	CASSEMAGDGAFF
TRBV4-1	NA	NA	TRBJ1-3	TGCGCCAGCAGCAGGGGCGTGAGCTCTGGAAACACCATATATTTT	CASSRGVSSGNTIYF
TRBV7-9	NA	NA	TRBJ2-7	TGTGCCAGCAGCTTAGTTACCGCCTCGGGCGAGCAGTACTTC	CASSLVTASGEQYF
TRBV5-1	NA	TRBD2	TRBJ2-3	TGCGCCAGCAGCCGCGCGGGGGGGCGCTCAGATACGCAGTATTTT	CASSRAGGRSDTQYF
TRBV9	NA	NA	TRBJ2-5	TGTGCCAGCAGCTCCGGAGGCCGTAGGGTGGAGACCCAGTACTTC	CASSSGGRRVETQYF
TRBV18	NA	NA	TRBJ2-1	TGTGCCAGCTCTCACCCCCCAAAATGGAGGGGCTACAATGAGCAGTTCTTC	CASSHPPKWRGYNEQFF
TRBV2	NA	TRBD2	TRBJ2-5	TGTGCCAGCAGTGAAAGACTAGCGGGGGAGACCCAGTACTTC	CASSERLAGETQYF
TRBV7-8	NA	NA	TRBJ1-5	TGTGCCAGCAGCTCCAGAGCACAGGTGTATCAGCCCCAGCATTTT	CASSSRAQVYQPQHF
TRBV7-2	NA	NA	TRBJ1-6	TGTGCCAGCAGCCGCAGGAATTCACCCCTCCACTTT	CASSRRNSPLHF
TRBV3-1/TRBV3-2	NA	TRBD1	TRBJ1-5	TGTGCCAGCAGCTACGACAGGGATCAGCCCCAGCATTTT	CASSYDRDQPQHF
TRBV19	once	TRBD2	TRBJ2-1	TGTGCCAGTAGTCCCAGGACTAGCGGGGGGGCCCTCAATGAGCAGTTCTTC	CASSPRTSGGALNEQFF
TRBV5-1	once	NA	TRBJ2-7	TGCGCCAGCAGCCACAGACAGGGACTCTACGAGCAGTACTTC	CASSHRQGLYEQYF
TRBV10-2	NA	NA	TRBJ1-1	TGCGCCAGCACCCGGTATGGGGAAGGGGACACTGAAGCTTTCTTT	CASTRYGEGDTEAFF
TRBV7-3	many	NA	TRBJ1-2	TGTGCCAGCAGCTACGACAATTTCTATGGCTACACCTTC	CASSYDNFYGYTF
TRBV6-5	NA	TRBD1	TRBJ2-5	TGTGCCAGCAGTCCGCTGGGACAGGGGGAGACCCAGTACTTC	CASSPLGQGETQYF
TRBV5-1	NA	TRBD2	TRBJ2-7	TGCGCCAGCAGCTTTAGCGGGAACTCCTACGAGCAGTACTTC	CASSFSGNSYEQYF
TRBV5-6	NA	NA	TRBJ1-2	TGTGCCAGCAGCCCTCCCGGGGCGGGGTCGTACGGCTACACCTTC	CASSPPGAGSYGYTF
TRBV6-5	once	NA	TRBJ2-7	TGTGCCAGCAGACCAGGGGATACCTACGAGCAGTACTTC	CASRPGDTYEQYF
TRBV12-3/TRBV12-4	NA	NA	TRBJ1-1	TGTGCCAGCAGTCCCAGGGGTAACACTGAAGCTTTCTTT	CASSPRGNTEAFF
TRBV3-1/TRBV3-2	NA	TRBD2	TRBJ2-3	TGTGCCAGCAGCTCGACTAGCGGGGGCACAGATACGCAGTATTTT	CASSSTSGGTDTQYF
TRBV10-2	NA	NA	TRBJ1-5	TGCGCCAGCAGTGACGCGGGGGGGCGGCAGCCCCAGCATTTT	CASSDAGGRQPQHF
TRBV6-2/TRBV6-3	NA	NA	TRBJ2-7	TGTGCCAGCAGTTACGTTTCTATCTACGAGCAGTACTTC	CASSYVSIYEQYF
TRBV15	few	TRBD1	TRBJ1-6	TGTGCCACCAGCAGAGACAGGGGGGATAATTCACCCCTCCACTTT	CATSRDRGDNSPLHF
TRBV30	NA	TRBD1	TRBJ2-7	TGTGCCTGGCGGGACAGTTACTACGAGCAGTACTTC	CAWRDSYYEQYF
TRBV6-2/TRBV6-3	NA	NA	TRBJ2-1	TGTGCCAGCAGTGCCTCGAGCCCGTCCTACAATGAGCAGTTCTTC	CASSASSPSYNEQFF
TRBV28	NA	TRBD1	TRBJ1-2	TGTGCCAGCCAGGCCGGGACAGGCTTGTATGGCTACACCTTC	CASQAGTGLYGYTF
TRBV30	NA	NA	TRBJ2-5	TGTGCCTGGAGCAGGGGAATCGTGGAGACCCAGTACTTC	CAWSRGIVETQYF
TRBV6-6	NA	NA	TRBJ1-5	TGTGCCAGCAGTTCGGACAGTTATCAGCCCCAGCATTTT	CASSSDSYQPQHF
TRBV18	once	NA	TRBJ1-1	TGTGCCAGCTCAGAGACAAAGAACACTGAAGCTTTCTTT	CASSETKNTEAFF
TRBV2	NA	TRBD1	TRBJ1-2	TGTGCCAGCAGTGAACAGGGGGACTATGGCTACACCTTC	CASSEQGDYGYTF
TRBV7-2	NA	NA	TRBJ1-5	TGTGCCAGCAGCTTAGGCCTCCCAGGAAATCAGCCCCAGCATTTT	CASSLGLPGNQPQHF
TRBV18	NA	NA	TRBJ2-7	TGTGCCAGCTCACCCTTTGGCCGTTCGGAGCAGTACTTC	CASSPFGRSEQYF
TRBV5-1	NA	NA	TRBJ1-1	TGCGCCAGCAGCTTGGCACGGGGGTACACTGAAGCTTTCTTT	CASSLARGYTEAFF
TRBV6-5	NA	TRBD1	TRBJ1-2	TGTGCCAGCAGTCCTGACAGGGGGTACAACTATGGCTACACCTTC	CASSPDRGYNYGYTF
TRBV15	NA	NA	TRBJ1-5	TGTGCCACCAGCAGGTACAATCAGCCCCAGCATTTT	CATSRYNQPQHF
TRBV5-5	NA	TRBD1	TRBJ1-1	TGTGCCAGCAGCGCCCCGACAGGGAGGGCTTTCTTT	CASSAPTGRAFF
TRBV9	once	NA	TRBJ1-1	TGTGCCAGCAGCGTAGGTACAGGCCTTGAAGCTTTCTTT	CASSVGTGLEAFF
TRBV9	NA	NA	TRBJ1-2	TGTGCCAGCAGCGTATTAAGTCGAGACTATGGCTACACCTTC	CASSVLSRDYGYTF
TRBV7-6	NA	NA	TRBJ2-1	TGTGCCAGCAGCCTTCGGGACTTGACGACTAATGAGCAGTTCTTC	CASSLRDLTTNEQFF
TRBV5-1	NA	TRBD1	TRBJ1-6	TGCGCCAGCAGCTTGGGTTTGGGACAGGGCGAATCACCCCTCCACTTT	CASSLGLGQGESPLHF
TRBV4-1	few	TRBD2	TRBJ2-2	TGCGCCAGCAGCCAAGACGGCGGGGCGCTAGCGGGGGGGCCCGGCACCGGGGAGCTGTTTTTT	CASSQDGGALAGGPGTGELFF
TRBV6-2/TRBV6-3	NA	TRBD2	TRBJ2-1	TGTGCCAGCATCCCAGCGGGGGGTGGTAATGAGCAGTTCTTC	CASIPAGGGNEQFF
TRBV10-3	NA	NA	TRBJ2-2	TGTGCCATCAGGCTAGAAGTGCTCACCGGGGAGCTGTTTTTT	CAIRLEVLTGELFF
TRBV7-9	NA	TRBD2	TRBJ2-1	TGTGCCAGCAGCAACCCTAGCGGGGGACTCTATTTGGAGCAGTTCTTC	CASSNPSGGLYLEQFF
TRBV6-5	few	NA	TRBJ2-7	TGTGCCAGCATGGGCCCCGGGGAAATGGCCTACGAGCAGTACTTC	CASMGPGEMAYEQYF
TRBV29-1	NA	TRBD1	TRBJ1-1	TGCAGCGTTGAGGGACAGACCGAGAGGAACACTGAAGCTTTCTTT	CSVEGQTERNTEAFF
TRBV5-1	NA	NA	TRBJ2-2	TGCGCCAGCAGCCTGCACACCGGGGACACCGGGGAGCTGTTTTTT	CASSLHTGDTGELFF
TRBV6-2/TRBV6-3	NA	NA	TRBJ2-7	TGTGCCAGCAGGTACTCAGGGAGCTCCTACGAGCAGTACTTC	CASRYSGSSYEQYF